This TCR beta chain was obtained from a study of blood T cell repertoires in COVID-19. Turning to the study itself: Samples came from the United States, Italy and Spain, spanning acute and convalescent COVID-19. PBMCs, B-cell-depleted T cells, or T cells provided the cDNA or gDNA that made up the material.

How the authors handled the data: Amplification of reference gene primers provided the estimated nucleated cell counts. Here immunoSEQ multiplex PCR was the method, and the copy in TCRdb shows in-frame clones only, minus some. V, J and clone size are those of that table, while D and trimming were read from the DNA. In the table there are fewer than 250,000 clones, more than 75% of which are singletons. The germline V gene has CDR1 SGDLS and CDR2 YYNGEE. After removal of 6 bases from V and 4 bases from J, the junction contained 19 bases not matched to a gene. CDR3 length: 18 residues. Material: peripheral blood. This TCR was recovered from a man in his fifties with acute or convalescent COVID-19. The V gene is TRBV9, the J gene TRBJ1-2; TRBD1 matches 9 bases. The CDR3 region has the DNA TGTGCCAGCACCTACAACACAGGGGGCGTAAAAATGGTCTATGGCTACACCTTC. It is translated as CASTYNTGGVKMVYGYTF.